This entry describes one T cell receptor beta chain. Its antigen is not identified. This entry belongs to a study of blood T cells in healthy people across ages. Overall study findings and caveats: Diversity estimates from one million T cells were considered underestimates. Measured against age, TCR beta diversity per million T cells decreased in a roughly linear manner.

A J-beta primer mix and a sample-barcoded 5' primer were used in a second PCR of roughly 6 to 11 cycles. A single record per CDR3 protein comes from TCRdb applying MiXCR to the 5' RACE reads. The table lists 2 million or so distinct CDR3 sequences, around 48% of them singletons, with approximately 2.1% in the top ten. The CDR3 is 15 amino acids. Germline trimming cut 5 bases from V and 7 bases from J; bases unmatched to any gene: 6. CDR1 is MNHEY, CDR2 SVGAGI, per germline. The chain links TRBV6-5 to TRBJ1-6; 9 bases match TRBD1. The specimen was blood. The receptor comes from a middle-aged woman in good health. In DNA, the CDR3 is TGTGCCAGCAGTACTGGGACAGGGAGAAATTCACCCCTCCACTTT. Protein: CASSTGTGRNSPLHF.